A single sample gave rise to the 24 T cell receptor beta chains below, sequenced in a study of T cells in localized non-small cell lung cancer. The data were produced by immunoSEQ multiplex PCR, yet TCRdb's version contains in-frame clones alone and is incomplete. Of 75,000 to 95,000 clones in the sample, 87% were seen once. The sequencing here drew on peripheral blood, taken before any cancer treatment. These receptors all stem from a man aged 35 to 70 with stage I squamous cell lung carcinoma.

This chain connects TRBV7-9 to TRBJ1-4; 9 bases match TRBD1. Germline values: CDR1 SEHNR, CDR2 FQNEAQ (reference sequence). Trimming cost V 5 bases and J 5 bases; bases outside gene matches: 12. The CDR3 has 17 amino acids. The CDR3 region is CASSLDRGNLINEKLFF. The CDR3 coding sequence is TGTGCCAGCAGCCTGGACAGGGGCAATCTTATAAATGAAAAACTGTTTTTT.

The chain is built from TRBV9 and TRBJ2-1; tentative D call: TRBD2 (5 bases). The germline V gene encodes CDR1 SGDLS and CDR2 YYNGEE. This CDR3 has 12 amino acids. Deletions cut 3 bases from V and 7 bases from J, with 8 bases between. CDR3 coding DNA: TGTGCCAGCAGCGCACTAGAAAATGAGCAGTTCTTC. Its protein product is CASSALENEQFF.

This chain joins TRBV27 and TRBJ1-5; possibly TRBD1 for D (5 bases). CDR1 is MNHEY, CDR2 SMNVEV, per germline (reference sequence). With 6 bases removed from V and 1 base from J, the gap between germline ends came to 13 bases. The CDR3 covers 15 residues. CDR3 bases: TGTGCCAGCAGCCCTGACAGTCTAAGCAATCAGCCCCAGCATTTT. The encoded protein is CASSPDSLSNQPQHF.

The chain links TRBV4-2 to TRBJ2-1; 11 nucleotides agree with TRBD2. The CDR3 totals 16 residues. Unmatched junction bases numbered 4, after V lost 0 bases and J lost 6 bases. Germline V lookup: CDR1 LGHNA, CDR2 YNFKEQ. CDR3 bases: TGTGCCAGCAGCCAAGATCTGACTAGCGGGGTCAATGAGCAGTTCTTC. Translation gives CASSQDLTSGVNEQFF.

This chain links TRBV25-1 with TRBJ2-6; D gene uncertain. V was shortened by 7 bases and J by 1 base, with 5 bases between the two germline ends. The CDR3 covers 13 residues. CDR1 MGHDK and CDR2 SYGVNS come from the germline V gene. CDR3 nucleotides: TGTGCCAGCACCCGATCTGGGGCCAACGTCCTGACTTTC. Amino acids: CASTRSGANVLTF.

Concerning this clone: In the same sample, other DNA sequences code for this CDR3. This chain joins TRBV18 and TRBJ1-1; 7 bases match TRBD1. This CDR3 contains 14 residues. Per germline, CDR1 KGHSH and CDR2 LQKENI. Germline trimming cut 6 bases from V and 1 base from J; bases unmatched to any gene: 5. CDR3 sequence (DNA): TGTGCCAGCTCCCCAGGGGGGGGGAACACTGAAGCTTTCTTT. This encodes CASSPGGGNTEAFF.

The CDR3 bases are TGTGCCAGTTGGGCTCTCCGAAGGCACACTGAAGCTTTCTTT. This translates into CASWALRRHTEAFF. The chain combines TRBV6-5 with TRBJ1-1; the D is unclear. Trimming pared 9 bases from V and 3 bases from J, leaving 17 bases between. The length of the CDR3 is 14 residues. Germline V gives CDR1 MNHEY, CDR2 SVGAGI.

The J gene is TRBJ2-5, the V gene TRBV5-1; 10 bases agree with TRBD2. Germline loops: CDR1 SGHRS, CDR2 YFSETQ. J gave up 2 bases and V 1 base, and 5 bases lay outside the gene matches. The length of the CDR3 is 16 residues. CDR3 in DNA: TGCGCCAGCAGCTTGCAGCCTAGCGGGGGTCAAGAGACCCAGTACTTC. Translating it yields CASSLQPSGGQETQYF.

This chain joins TRBV5-4 and TRBJ2-1; D might be TRBD1 or TRBD2, each matching 7 bases. The germline CDR1 and CDR2 sequences are SGHNT and YYREEE (reference sequence). Trimming removed 2 bases at V and 0 bases at J, with 12 bases between. The CDR3 runs 16 residues. The CDR3 here is CASSFKRDSSYNEQFF. DNA for the CDR3: TGTGCCAGCAGCTTTAAGCGGGACAGCTCCTACAATGAGCAGTTCTTC.

The chain joins TRBV9 to TRBJ2-3, with 10 positions matching TRBD2. After removal of 7 bases from V and 2 bases from J, the junction contained 4 bases not matched to a gene. In germline, CDR1 is SGDLS, CDR2 YYNGEE. The CDR3 consists of 14 residues. The CDR3 region has the DNA TGTGCCAGCGGACTAGCGGCACCCACAGATACGCAGTATTTT. Encoded protein: CASGLAAPTDTQYF.

This chain links TRBV29-1 with TRBJ1-5, with a weak D call TRBD1 (5 bases). CDR3 size: 13 residues. V was pared by 7 bases and J by 9 bases, with 19 bases between. The germline gives CDR1 SQVTM, CDR2 ANQGSEA. This chain's CDR3 is CSAQTAPGGPQHF. The CDR3 DNA reads as TGCAGCGCTCAAACAGCGCCGGGGGGGCCCCAGCATTTT.

The gene calls are TRBV19 and TRBJ2-3; D unclear. CDR1 is LNHDA, CDR2 SQIVND, per germline (reference sequence). V shed 5 bases and J shed 4 bases, with 10 bases lying between them. The CDR3 consists of 13 residues. The CDR3 DNA is TGTGCCAGTAGTCTAGGTAGGGCAGATACGCAGTATTTT. It translates to CASSLGRADTQYF.

The chain links TRBV6-1 to TRBJ1-2, with TRBD1 as a possible D gene (6 bases). Trimming took off 6 bases at V and 8 bases at J, with 16 bases between the two ends. The germline V gene encodes CDR1 MNHNS and CDR2 SASEGT. The CDR3 contains 13 residues. CDR3 protein: CASRGGGLVGYTF. The CDR3 coding sequence is TGTGCCAGCAGGGGGGGCGGCCTGGTCGGCTACACCTTC.

This chain joins TRBV18 and TRBJ1-2, with D possibly being TRBD1 (5 bases). Germline values: CDR1 KGHSH, CDR2 LQKENI. The ends were cut back, 0 bases at V and 7 bases at J, with 15 bases in the middle. The CDR3 length is 15 residues. For the CDR3, the DNA is TGTGCCAGCTCACCACCGGACACTTACCGAGGTGGCTACACCTTC. Protein sequence: CASSPPDTYRGGYTF.

The V call is TRBV18, the J call TRBJ2-5; D gene uncertain. The length of the CDR3 is 14 residues. Germline assignment: CDR1 KGHSH and CDR2 LQKENI. V lost 3 bases to trimming and J lost 4 bases, with 12 bases between them. CDR3 sequence: CASSPIPKPETQYF. CDR3 sequence (DNA): TGTGCCAGCTCACCTATCCCGAAGCCAGAGACCCAGTACTTC.

The chain is built from TRBV6-5 and TRBJ1-1; 7 bases map to TRBD1. The V and J ends lost 6 bases and 8 bases, in that order; junction bases with no gene match: 9. The germline V gene has CDR1 MNHEY and CDR2 SVGAGI. CDR3 length equals 13 residues. The CDR3 nucleotides read TGTGCCAGCAGCCCCACATTGGACAGGGAAGCTTTCTTT. This translates into CASSPTLDREAFF.

The V call is TRBV18, the J call TRBJ1-5, with D hard to call. The germline V and J ends were trimmed by 5 bases and 5 bases, with 10 bases remaining between them. Germline CDR1 KGHSH, CDR2 LQKENI. The CDR3 has 13 amino acids. CDR3 protein: CASSEGLYQPQHF. DNA for the CDR3: TGTGCCAGCTCAGAAGGGCTCTATCAGCCCCAGCATTTT.

Comment on this clone: One junction end disagrees with the germline gene, perhaps due to a read error. The chain employs TRBV4-1 and TRBJ2-7; TRBD1 agrees at 10 bases. CDR1 is MGHRA and CDR2 is YSYEKL in the germline V gene. This CDR3 is built from 14 residues. The CDR3 spells CASSLRQGADEKYF. CDR3 nucleotide sequence: TGCGCCAGCAGCCTCAGACAGGGGGCGGACGAGAAGTACTTC.

The V and J genes are TRBV7-9 and TRBJ1-5; weak D call: TRBD1 (5 bases). V was trimmed by 2 bases and J by 6 bases, leaving 8 bases between them. CDR3 size: 13 residues. Germline-derived CDR1 and CDR2 are SEHNR and FQNEAQ (reference sequence). The CDR3 DNA follows: TGTGCCAGCAGCTTAACGGGGCTTCAGCCCCAGCATTTT. It yields the protein CASSLTGLQPQHF.

This sequence joins TRBV6-6 and TRBJ1-1, with a tentative D call TRBD1 (6 bases). With 6 bases removed from V and 1 base from J, the gap between germline ends came to 12 bases. The CDR3 sequence is 14 residues long. Germline CDR1 MNHNY, CDR2 SVGAGI (reference sequence). DNA of the CDR3: TGTGCCAGCAGCCTCCCGGACAGGAACACTGAAGCTTTCTTT. Translating it yields CASSLPDRNTEAFF.

The chain couples TRBV10-3 to TRBJ2-7; D is perhaps TRBD1 (5 bases). V gave up 2 bases and J gave up 2 bases, with 13 bases separating them. This CDR3 is built from 15 residues. CDR1 and CDR2 (germline): ENHRY, SYGVKD. The CDR3 loop is CAISEGANSPYEQYF. For the CDR3, the DNA is TGTGCCATCAGTGAGGGGGCAAACAGCCCCTACGAGCAGTACTTC.

Points on this clone: A junction end diverges from the germline sequence, so it may reflect a read error. The chain has TRBV7-9 and TRBJ1-6, with unresolved D. The germline V gene encodes CDR1 SEHNR and CDR2 FQNEAQ (reference sequence). The length of the CDR3 is 14 residues. The CDR3 DNA follows: TGTGCCAGCAGCTTGAACCAAATAAGGTCACCCCCCCACTTT. It encodes CASSLNQIRSPPHF.

This chain links TRBV4-2 with TRBJ2-5, with 11 positions matching TRBD2. Germline values: CDR1 LGHNA, CDR2 YNFKEQ. Trimming cost V 0 bases and J 5 bases; bases outside gene matches: 20. The CDR3 spans 21 residues. CDR3 in amino acids: CASSQEEPRLTSGESRETQYF. CDR3 in DNA: TGTGCCAGCAGCCAAGAAGAACCTCGATTGACTAGCGGGGAGTCGAGGGAGACCCAGTACTTC.

V usage is TRBV6-1 and J usage is TRBJ1-5; 7 positions match TRBD1. CDR3 length equals 15 residues. Germline V CDR1 and CDR2: MNHNS, SASEGT. The V and J ends lost 6 bases and 7 bases, in that order; junction bases with no gene match: 12. The CDR3 region is CASREIDRVSQPQHF. The CDR3 bases are TGTGCCAGCAGGGAAATTGACAGGGTTTCCCAGCCCCAGCATTTT.